These T cell receptor beta chains were read from a single sample in a study of blood T cell repertoires in COVID-19. TCRdb keeps only in-frame clones here, not all; method: immunoSEQ multiplex PCR. The top ten clones hold 5% to 7% of a sample with approximately 70,000 clones, approximately 89% of them seen once. Sequencing was carried out using peripheral blood. Receptors were obtained from a woman aged 70 to 79 with acute or convalescent COVID-19. CDR3s include the opening cysteine and the closing phenylalanine or tryptophan. A D gene is named only where the DNA matches it firmly. Clone size is given for some rows only: seen once, a few or many times, or a class if the clone is expanded.

J gene | clone size | D gene | V gene | CDR3 protein | CDR3 DNA
TRBJ2-1 | NA | TRBD2 | TRBV11-2 | CASSTGLAVYNEQFF | TGTGCCAGCAGCACGGGACTAGCGGTTTACAATGAGCAGTTCTTC
TRBJ1-2 | NA | TRBD1 | TRBV5-1 | CASSLPPGQGASGYTF | TGCGCCAGCAGCTTGCCCCCGGGACAGGGGGCCAGTGGCTACACCTTC
TRBJ2-1 | NA | NA | TRBV7-3 | CASSAQAGGGYYEQFF | TGTGCCAGCAGCGCCCAAGCAGGGGGAGGCTATTATGAGCAGTTCTTC
TRBJ1-1 | NA | NA | TRBV18 | CASSPPTQGNTEAFF | TGTGCCAGCTCACCACCGACACAGGGAAACACTGAAGCTTTCTTT
TRBJ1-2 | NA | TRBD1 | TRBV5-6 | CASSSRDRGRNGYTF | TGTGCCAGCAGCTCCCGGGACAGGGGGCGGAATGGCTACACCTTC
TRBJ1-6 | NA | TRBD1 | TRBV28 | CASRSTGGSYNSPLHF | TGTGCCAGCAGGTCGACAGGGGGGTCCTATAATTCACCCCTCCACTTT
TRBJ1-5 | NA | TRBD1 | TRBV19 | CASSDREEQPQHF | TGTGCCAGTAGTGACAGGGAGGAACAGCCCCAGCATTTT
TRBJ2-3 | NA | NA | TRBV2 | CASSSDGGPTDTQYF | TGTGCCAGCAGTTCGGACGGAGGACCCACAGATACGCAGTATTTT
TRBJ2-5 | NA | NA | TRBV5-1 | CASSLAGDQETQYF | TGCGCCAGCAGCTTGGCGGGGGACCAAGAGACCCAGTACTTC
TRBJ1-1 | NA | NA | TRBV6-6 | CASRDFEKRSVGAFF | TGTGCCAGCAGAGACTTTGAGAAGAGATCGGTTGGCGCTTTCTTT
TRBJ1-1 | NA | NA | TRBV19 | CASISKGRGTEAFF | TGTGCCAGTATCAGTAAGGGGCGAGGCACTGAAGCTTTCTTT
TRBJ1-2 | NA | TRBD1 | TRBV7-9 | CASSSIQGKEYGYTF | TGTGCCAGCAGCTCAATACAGGGGAAGGAATATGGCTACACCTTC
TRBJ1-1 | NA | NA | TRBV27 | CASSSGGMNTEAFF | TGTGCCAGCAGTTCCGGGGGAATGAACACTGAAGCTTTCTTT
TRBJ2-5 | few | TRBD2 | TRBV5-1 | CASKTLLAGDGPQYF | TGCGCCAGCAAGACTCTCCTAGCGGGAGACGGGCCCCAGTACTTC
TRBJ1-2 | NA | NA | TRBV9 | CASSVDPGTTLYGYTF | TGTGCCAGCAGCGTAGATCCGGGGACTACACTCTATGGCTACACCTTC
TRBJ2-7 | NA | NA | TRBV6-6 | CASRRGSYEQYF | TGTGCCAGCCGCAGGGGCTCCTACGAGCAGTACTTC
TRBJ1-2 | NA | NA | TRBV12-3/TRBV12-4 | CASSLGRGIGYTF | TGTGCCAGCAGTTTAGGCCGGGGAATTGGCTACACCTTC
TRBJ1-2 | NA | TRBD1 | TRBV4-3 | CASSQEGTGGAYGYTF | TGCGCCAGCAGCCAAGAGGGGACAGGGGGCGCCTATGGCTACACCTTC
TRBJ2-1 | NA | TRBD2 | TRBV2 | CASSAYSGLAGGGEQFF | TGTGCCAGCAGTGCCTACTCTGGACTAGCGGGAGGCGGTGAGCAGTTCTTC
TRBJ2-7 | NA | TRBD2 | TRBV7-2 | CASSLVGSGSSYEQYF | TGTGCCAGCAGCTTAGTAGGTAGCGGGAGCTCCTACGAGCAGTACTTC
TRBJ2-1 | NA | TRBD1 | TRBV6-5 | CASRTGGYNEQFF | TGTGCCAGCAGGACAGGGGGCTACAATGAGCAGTTCTTC
TRBJ2-1 | NA | TRBD2 | TRBV19 | CATSKFELRLAAYNEQFF | TGTGCCACTAGTAAGTTCGAACTTCGACTAGCGGCCTACAATGAGCAGTTCTTC
TRBJ1-2 | NA | NA | TRBV10-3 | CAISGLVQGFYGYTF | TGTGCCATCAGTGGCCTAGTCCAGGGATTCTATGGCTACACCTTC
TRBJ1-2 | NA | NA | TRBV5-1 | CASSPDGNYGYTF | TGCGCCAGCAGCCCCGACGGGAACTATGGCTACACCTTC
TRBJ1-1 | NA | TRBD1 | TRBV11-1 | CASSSGQGWTEAFF | TGTGCCAGCAGCTCAGGACAGGGCTGGACTGAAGCTTTCTTT
TRBJ2-4 | NA | NA | TRBV6-1 | CASSERGGIQYF | TGTGCCAGCAGTGAGAGGGGGGGCATTCAGTACTTC
TRBJ1-5 | once | NA | TRBV19 | CASSIVVPAGSNQPQHF | TGTGCCAGTAGTATAGTGGTCCCGGCAGGCTCCAATCAGCCCCAGCATTTT
TRBJ2-2 | NA | NA | TRBV30 | CAWSPLGPPAGGELFF | TGTGCCTGGAGTCCACTGGGCCCCCCAGCAGGCGGGGAGCTGTTTTTT
TRBJ2-7 | NA | TRBD1 | TRBV6-6 | CASSRTGGIYEQYF | TGTGCCAGCAGTCGGACAGGGGGCATTTACGAGCAGTACTTC
TRBJ2-6 | NA | NA | TRBV7-9 | CASSLGHSGANVLTF | TGTGCCAGCAGCTTAGGACATTCTGGGGCCAACGTCCTGACTTTC
TRBJ1-5 | NA | NA | TRBV5-1 | CASSSLGGHNQPQHF | TGCGCCAGCAGCTCCTTAGGGGGTCACAATCAGCCCCAGCATTTT
TRBJ2-2 | NA | NA | TRBV18 | CASSYSRVDDSNTGELFF | TGTGCCAGCTCCTATTCCAGGGTTGACGATTCTAACACCGGGGAGCTGTTTTTT
TRBJ1-1 | NA | NA | TRBV6-6 | CASTTTGWSEAFF | TGTGCCAGCACCACAACAGGGTGGTCTGAAGCTTTCTTT
TRBJ2-2 | NA | TRBD2 | TRBV2 | CASLTPDSREIGELFF | TGTGCCAGCCTCACCCCAGACTCGCGGGAGATCGGGGAGCTGTTTTTT
TRBJ1-2 | NA | NA | TRBV5-6 | CASSLGEGNGYTF | TGTGCCAGCAGCTTAGGAGAGGGCAATGGCTACACCTTC
TRBJ1-2 | NA | TRBD1 | TRBV30 | CAWSEQGAYGYTF | TGTGCCTGGAGCGAACAGGGGGCCTATGGCTACACCTTC
TRBJ2-1 | NA | NA | TRBV9 | CASSPLLGEHEQFF | TGTGCCAGCAGCCCCCTCTTAGGAGAGCATGAGCAGTTCTTC
TRBJ2-7 | NA | NA | TRBV28 | CASGQGYEQYF | TGTGCCAGCGGGCAGGGCTACGAGCAGTACTTC
TRBJ2-4 | NA | TRBD2 | TRBV6-5 | CASSPAGLPRIQYF | TGTGCCAGCAGTCCGGCGGGACTACCCCGTATTCAGTACTTC
TRBJ2-7 | NA | NA | TRBV28 | CASSLEDYEQYF | TGTGCCAGCAGTTTAGAGGACTACGAGCAGTACTTC
TRBJ2-3 | NA | TRBD1 | TRBV3-1/TRBV3-2 | CASSLWDRGTDTQYF | TGTGCCAGCAGCCTCTGGGACAGGGGCACAGATACGCAGTATTTT
TRBJ2-2 | NA | TRBD1 | TRBV18 | CASSPPTDRGIGELFF | TGTGCCAGCTCACCACCGACTGACAGGGGAATCGGGGAGCTGTTTTTT
TRBJ1-5 | NA | NA | TRBV27 | CASSSQGWSEPQHF | TGTGCCAGCAGTTCACAGGGTTGGAGTGAGCCCCAGCATTTT
TRBJ1-6 | NA | NA | TRBV28 | CASSLTAKGGTLHF | TGTGCCAGCAGTTTAACTGCTAAGGGAGGGACCCTCCACTTT
TRBJ1-5 | NA | TRBD1 | TRBV6-5 | CATRTGHNQPQHF | TGTGCCACCAGGACAGGCCACAATCAGCCCCAGCATTTT
TRBJ1-6 | NA | NA | TRBV28 | CASRPQGGNSPLHF | TGTGCCAGCAGACCCCAGGGAGGGAATTCACCCCTCCACTTT
TRBJ1-5 | NA | NA | TRBV7-6 | CASSSDSGSNQPQHF | TGTGCCAGCAGCTCGGACAGCGGTAGCAATCAGCCCCAGCATTTT
TRBJ1-1 | NA | NA | TRBV24-1 | CATSDPAPGVNTEAFF | TGTGCCACCAGTGATCCTGCACCGGGGGTGAACACTGAAGCTTTCTTT
TRBJ2-7 | NA | TRBD1 | TRBV28 | CASSLSGTGGKGYEQYF | TGTGCCAGCAGTTTATCCGGGACAGGGGGGAAAGGTTACGAGCAGTACTTC
TRBJ1-2 | NA | NA | TRBV11-1 | CASSPVGAYGYTF | TGTGCCAGCAGCCCGGTGGGGGCCTATGGCTACACCTTC
TRBJ2-6 | many | NA | TRBV28 | CASSRNRNPGANVLTF | TGTGCCAGCAGTAGAAACAGGAATCCCGGGGCCAACGTCCTGACTTTC
TRBJ1-4 | NA | NA | TRBV28 | CASSSGQPNEKLFF | TGTGCCAGCAGTTCTGGACAGCCTAATGAAAAACTGTTTTTT
TRBJ2-3 | NA | NA | TRBV29-1 | CSSNTDTQYF | TGCAGCTCTAACACAGATACGCAGTATTTT
TRBJ1-2 | NA | TRBD1 | TRBV5-4 | CASSFAEGASGYTF | TGTGCCAGCAGCTTCGCAGAGGGGGCGAGTGGCTACACCTTC